This passage covers 9 T cell receptor beta chains from one sample sequenced in a study of cytomegalovirus exposure and HLA in healthy donors. Sequenced by immunoSEQ multiplex PCR; TCRdb stores in-frame clones only, minus some. Among 110,000 or so clones, 88% were seen once, and the ten largest hold around 2%. Sequencing used PBMCs. All receptors come from a young man in good health and CMV-seronegative.

V is TRBV10-1 and J is TRBJ2-6; a possible D gene is TRBD1 (5 bases). Trimming shortened V by 3 bases and J by 5 bases, and 11 bases separated the two germline ends. The CDR3 has 15 residues. Germline CDR1 WNHNN, CDR2 SYGVQD (reference sequence). The DNA of the CDR3 is TGCGCCAGCAGTGAAGGGGCGCCTAGGGCCAACGTCCTGACTTTC. It yields the protein CASSEGAPRANVLTF.

The V gene is TRBV6-6, the J gene TRBJ2-7; 12 bases align to TRBD2. The CDR3 has 14 amino acids. Per germline, CDR1 MNHNY and CDR2 SVGAGI (reference sequence). The trim removed 6 bases at V and 3 bases at J, leaving 3 bases unmatched. The CDR3 here is CASSLTSGSYEQYF. In DNA, the CDR3 is TGTGCCAGCAGCCTGACTAGCGGGAGCTACGAGCAGTACTTC.

The J gene is TRBJ1-1, the V gene TRBV6-1; D remains unclear. Germline CDR1 is MNHNS and CDR2 is SASEGT. The V end was cut by 4 bases, the J end by 4 bases, with 16 bases between. This CDR3 is 15 amino acids long. The CDR3 is CASSGLMLGSTEAFF. As DNA, the CDR3 is TGTGCCAGCAGTGGCCTAATGTTGGGGAGCACTGAAGCTTTCTTT.

V usage is TRBV18 and J usage is TRBJ1-1; 7 nucleotides align to TRBD1. CDR3 size: 15 residues. The germline gives CDR1 KGHSH, CDR2 LQKENI. Trimming removed 1 base from V and 2 bases from J; junction bases left unmatched: 4. The CDR3 protein is CASSPRQGDNTEAFF. The CDR3 bases are TGTGCCAGCTCACCACGACAGGGCGATAACACTGAAGCTTTCTTT.

V gene TRBV4-1 combines with J gene TRBJ2-3, with 9 nucleotides matching TRBD2. This CDR3 contains 15 residues. J was trimmed by 8 bases and V by 11 bases; bases with no gene match: 17. Germline loops: CDR1 MGHRA, CDR2 YSYEKL. For the CDR3, the DNA is TGCGCCGCGGGGGGGGTAGCGGTAACTCCAGGTACGCAGTATTTT. Translating it yields CAAGGVAVTPGTQYF.

This chain connects TRBV2 to TRBJ1-5, with a possible D match to TRBD1 (6 bases). This CDR3 is built from 15 residues. Germline values: CDR1 SNHLY, CDR2 FYNNEI. Trimming took 5 bases from V and 1 from J, leaving 12 bases between them. DNA of the CDR3: TGTGCCAGCAGTCCAGGGGAAGCGAGCAATCAGCCCCAGCATTTT. It is translated as CASSPGEASNQPQHF.

This chain joins TRBV18 and TRBJ2-5; D not certain. Germline V gene lookup returns CDR1 KGHSH and CDR2 LQKENI. Trimming shortened V by 5 bases and J by 6 bases, and 10 bases separated the two germline ends. The CDR3 runs 12 residues. CDR3 DNA sequence: TGTGCCAGCTCAAGTCCTGGGCAGACCCAGTACTTC. This gives the protein CASSSPGQTQYF.

V usage is TRBV10-1 and J usage is TRBJ2-7; TRBD2 might be the D (5 bases). This CDR3 spans 12 amino acids. Germline CDR1 reads WNHNN; CDR2 reads SYGVQD (reference sequence). The ends were cut back, 3 bases at V and 3 bases at J, with 6 bases in the middle. The CDR3 sequence is CASSDRGYEQYF. The CDR3 DNA is TGCGCCAGCAGTGACCGGGGCTACGAGCAGTACTTC.

The chain recombines TRBV18 with TRBJ2-1; tentatively, D is TRBD2 (6 bases). CDR3 length: 16 amino acids. The V end was cut by 4 bases, the J end by 0 bases, with 13 bases between. The germline CDR1 and CDR2 sequences are KGHSH and LQKENI. CDR3 sequence reads: CASSQVAGTSYNEQFF. Here the CDR3 DNA reads TGTGCCAGCTCACAGGTCGCGGGGACCTCCTACAATGAGCAGTTCTTC.